Below are 27 T cell receptor beta chains sequenced from a single sample in a study of OX40 agonist ivuxolimab in advanced cancers. Assay used: immunoSEQ multiplex PCR; TCRdb lists only in-frame clones, some missing. This table has roughly 92,000 clones, around 90% appearing once. This sample comprised CD4+ or CD8+ T cells sorted from blood, obtained in a trial of the OX40 agonist ivuxolimab. These TCRs come from an adult with an advanced solid tumor such as melanoma, head and neck, liver or kidney cancer.

This sequence joins TRBV23-1 and TRBJ2-7, with 9 bases aligning to TRBD1. TRBV23-1 is an open reading frame, and its role is uncertain. Trimming at V came to 4 bases and at J to 5 bases, leaving 6 bases not matched to a gene. This CDR3 has 14 residues. CDR3 bases: TGCGCCAGCAGTCCAAACCGGACAGGGGACGAGCAGTACTTC. Protein sequence: CASSPNRTGDEQYF.

This chain connects TRBV5-1 to TRBJ1-2; 7 bases match TRBD1. The V gene end was trimmed by 2 bases and the J gene end by 5 bases; junction bases not matched to a gene: 3. The V gene's germline CDR1 is SGHRS and CDR2 YFSETQ. This CDR3 is built from 13 residues. The CDR3 DNA sequence: TGCGCCAGCAGCTTTCACAGGGGTTATGGCTACACCTTC. Translation: CASSFHRGYGYTF.

This rearrangement joins TRBV11-2 to TRBJ1-1, with D unresolved. This CDR3 has 13 amino acids. V shed 2 bases and J shed 1 base, with 5 bases lying between them. Germline CDR1 reads SGHAT; CDR2 reads FQNNGV. CDR3 nucleotide sequence: TGTGCCAGCAGCTTAAAGGGGAACACTGAAGCTTTCTTT. It translates to CASSLKGNTEAFF.

The chain couples TRBV25-1 to TRBJ2-1, with 13 nucleotides matching TRBD2. CDR1 MGHDK and CDR2 SYGVNS come from the germline V gene. The V and J ends lost 2 bases and 8 bases, in that order; junction bases with no gene match: 6. The CDR3 has 16 residues. CDR3 DNA sequence: TGTGCCAGCAGTGAAAGACTAGCGGGGGGTAGGGATGAGCAGTTCTTC. It yields the protein CASSERLAGGRDEQFF.

The V and J genes are TRBV30 and TRBJ1-2, with a tentative D call TRBD1 (6 bases). CDR3 length: 16 amino acids. V was pared by 4 bases and J by 2 bases, with 20 bases between. CDR1 and CDR2 (germline): GTSNPN, SVGIG (reference sequence). Written as DNA, the CDR3 is TGTGCCTGGAAATCCTTGGGGGGGCCAAGGAACTATGGCTACACCTTC. Its protein product is CAWKSLGGPRNYGYTF.

This clone was detected once. This rearrangement joins TRBV7-8 to TRBJ2-2; 8 nucleotides line up with TRBD2. Germline V CDR1 and CDR2: SGHVS, FQNEAQ. V lost 6 bases, J lost 7 bases, and 7 bases stayed unmatched. The CDR3 is made up of 14 amino acids. The CDR3 DNA sequence: TGTGCCAGCAGGTCTAGCGGGTCTGGCGGGGAGCTGTTTTTT. It encodes CASRSSGSGGELFF.

The chain joins TRBV7-3 to TRBJ2-2; 9 bases fit TRBD2. Germline assignment: CDR1 SGHTA and CDR2 FQGTGA. This CDR3 has 17 amino acids. The V gene end was trimmed by 5 bases and the J gene end by 5 bases; junction bases not matched to a gene: 12. The CDR3 here is CASSPRLAAQGTGELFF. The CDR3 DNA reads as TGTGCCAGCAGCCCCAGACTAGCGGCCCAGGGGACCGGGGAGCTGTTTTTT.

The chain couples TRBV6-1 to TRBJ1-5; TRBD1 agrees at 9 bases. The CDR3 totals 15 residues. The germline gives CDR1 MNHNS, CDR2 SASEGT. V shed 5 bases and J 6 bases; nucleotides not matched to a gene: 8. The CDR3 bases are TGTGCCAGCAGTCACCCGACAGGGGGATCTCAGCCCCAGCATTTT. This gives the protein CASSHPTGGSQPQHF.

The V call is TRBV5-1, the J call TRBJ1-1, with a possible D match to TRBD1 (5 bases). Per the germline V gene, CDR1 is SGHRS and CDR2 is YFSETQ. Trimming left V 0 bases short and J 5 bases short, with 8 bases between. The CDR3 loop spans 13 amino acids. In nucleotides, the CDR3 is TGCGCCAGCAGCTTGGATGGGGGAACTGAAGCTTTCTTT. Its translation is CASSLDGGTEAFF.

This chain uses TRBV11-2 with TRBJ2-3; 9 nucleotides align to TRBD1. CDR3 size: 15 residues. Germline assignment: CDR1 SGHAT and CDR2 FQNNGV. The V gene end was trimmed by 1 base and the J gene end by 4 bases; junction bases not matched to a gene: 3. The CDR3, as DNA: TGTGCCAGCAGCTTAGGGGACAGGGCGGCAGATACGCAGTATTTT. Residues: CASSLGDRAADTQYF.

The chain employs TRBV19 and TRBJ1-4; no firm D call. CDR3 length: 13 residues. The V and J ends lost 5 bases and 8 bases respectively, with 12 bases between them. CDR1 and CDR2 (germline): LNHDA, SQIVND (reference sequence). DNA of the CDR3: TGTGCCAGTAGTTGGCGGACGGGGGAAAAACTGTTTTTT. Protein sequence: CASSWRTGEKLFF.

The genes are TRBV10-1 and TRBJ1-5, with TRBD1 matching 10 bases. The CDR3 extends over 13 amino acids. Trimming took 10 bases from V and 11 from J; bases not matched to a gene: 11. Germline CDR1 and CDR2: WNHNN and SYGVQD (reference sequence). In DNA, the CDR3 is TGCGCCATACGGACAGGGGGGAGGGGGGCCCAGCATTTT. Translated, it gives CAIRTGGRGAQHF.

This clone occurred once. The chain combines TRBV20-1 with TRBJ2-1; D gene ambiguous. CDR3 size: 11 residues. CDR1 and CDR2 from the germline V gene are DFQATT and SNEGSKA (reference sequence). V was trimmed by 4 bases and J by 6 bases, leaving 7 bases between them. Written as DNA, the CDR3 is TGCAGTGCTACTAACCGCAATGAGCAGTTCTTC. This codes for CSATNRNEQFF.

V usage is TRBV5-1 and J usage is TRBJ2-7; tentatively, D is TRBD2 (5 bases). Germline V lookup: CDR1 SGHRS, CDR2 YFSETQ. Deletions cut 2 bases from V and 2 bases from J, with 14 bases between. This CDR3 is 15 amino acids long. The CDR3 DNA reads TGCGCCAGCAGCTTCTTGACCGGAGGTACCTACGAGCAGTACTTC. It encodes CASSFLTGGTYEQYF. The full variable domain, with the rest looked up from reference TRBV5-1 and TRBJ2-7, is KAGVTQTPRYLIKTRGQQVTLSCSPISGHRSVSWYQQTPGQGLQFLFEYFSETQRNKGNFPGRFSGRQFSNSRSEMNVSTLELGDSALYLCASSFLTGGTYEQYFGPGTRLTVT.

This chain uses TRBV2 with TRBJ2-1, with D unresolved. The germline V gene has CDR1 SNHLY and CDR2 FYNNEI. This CDR3 has 14 residues. Between the trimmed V and J ends, which lost 5 bases and 0 bases, there was a span of 8 bases. The CDR3 region is CASSFPLSYNEQFF. In DNA form, the CDR3 reads TGTGCCAGCAGTTTTCCCCTCTCCTACAATGAGCAGTTCTTC.

V and J are TRBV28 and TRBJ2-2; 11 bases are a match to TRBD1. The CDR3 length is 15 residues. V was clipped by 6 bases and J by 13 bases; unmatched bases: 13. Looked up from germline, CDR1 is MDHEN and CDR2 is SYDVKM. As DNA, the CDR3 is TGTGCCAGCAGGAAGAGGACAGGGGGCCCTCGAGGGCTGTTTTTT. This gives the protein CASRKRTGGPRGLFF.

V and J are TRBV28 and TRBJ1-5, with 8 positions matching TRBD1. Per the germline V gene, CDR1 is MDHEN and CDR2 is SYDVKM. V shed 7 bases, J shed 5 bases, and the junction held 4 bases outside the gene matches. This CDR3 comprises 13 residues. The DNA for the CDR3 is TGTGCCAGCATAGGACAGGGACATCAGCCCCAGCATTTT. Translating it yields CASIGQGHQPQHF.

The CDR3 region is CASSLVQGGHEQYF. CDR3 coding DNA: TGCGCCAGCAGCTTGGTTCAGGGGGGTCACGAGCAGTACTTC. The chain carries TRBV5-1 and TRBJ2-7, with a tentative D call TRBD1 (7 bases). CDR1 SGHRS and CDR2 YFSETQ come from the germline V gene. V lost 0 bases and J 5 bases, leaving 12 bases between the germline ends. CDR3 length: 14 residues.

This sequence joins TRBV30 and TRBJ1-2; D not resolved. Trimming pared 3 bases from V and 2 bases from J, leaving 4 bases between. CDR1 is GTSNPN and CDR2 is SVGIG in the germline V gene (reference sequence). The length of the CDR3 is 11 residues. The CDR3 DNA follows: TGTGCCTGGAGCCAGAACTATGGCTACACCTTC. As protein: CAWSQNYGYTF.

The chain uses TRBV27 and TRBJ2-7, with D possibly being TRBD1 or TRBD2 (5 bases each). CDR3 length: 16 residues. Germline assignment: CDR1 MNHEY and CDR2 SMNVEV (reference sequence). The V end was cut by 6 bases, the J end by 0 bases, with 18 bases between. The DNA for the CDR3 is TGTGCCAGCAGCCGCCTTGGGGGTACCAGCTCCTACGAGCAGTACTTC. This encodes CASSRLGGTSSYEQYF.

This sequence joins TRBV6-6 and TRBJ2-7; 10 nucleotides align to TRBD1. The J segment lost 4 bases and the V segment lost 8 bases, leaving 11 bases of the junction unmatched. CDR1 is MNHNY, CDR2 SVGAGI, per germline (reference sequence). The CDR3 has 15 residues. CDR3 DNA: TGTGCCAGCCGTAGGCTGGGACAGGGGCTGTACGAGCAGTACTTC. Encoded protein: CASRRLGQGLYEQYF.

On this clone itself: It may be a read error: a sequence one base away is much more abundant. CDR3 loop: CASSLAGTYEQYF. The CDR3 DNA reads as TGTGCCAGCAGCTTGGCAGGGACCTACGAGCAGTACTTC. This rearrangement joins TRBV5-6 to TRBJ2-7; possibly TRBD1 for D (5 bases). Trimming shortened V by 0 bases and J by 2 bases, and 6 bases separated the two germline ends. CDR1 and CDR2 from the germline V gene are SGHDT and YYEEEE. The CDR3 is made up of 13 amino acids.

In nucleotides, the CDR3 is TGTGCCTCGCCCGAGACCGTTAGCAATCAGCCCCAGCATTTT. It translates to CASPETVSNQPQHF. The chain uses TRBV10-3 and TRBJ1-5; D call uncertain. V was pared by 11 bases and J by 0 bases, with 14 bases between. The CDR3 has 14 amino acids. Germline V CDR1 and CDR2: ENHRY, SYGVKD.

This clone was detected only a few times. This chain uses TRBV5-1 with TRBJ2-2, with no clear D. Germline V gives CDR1 SGHRS, CDR2 YFSETQ. V was cut by 0 bases and J by 5 bases, with 8 bases left in between. CDR3 length: 14 amino acids. DNA of the CDR3: TGCGCCAGCAGCTTGGGCAGGTCGACCGGGGAGCTGTTTTTT. This sequence encodes CASSLGRSTGELFF.

The chain employs TRBV6-1 and TRBJ2-2, with a weak D call TRBD1 (6 bases). From germline, CDR1 is MNHNS and CDR2 SASEGT. V lost 6 bases and J 7 bases, leaving 15 bases between the germline ends. The CDR3 contains 14 residues. CDR3 sequence reads: CASSPDRIVGELFF. The CDR3 coding sequence is TGTGCCAGCAGCCCCGACAGGATCGTCGGGGAGCTGTTTTTT.

The V and J genes are TRBV10-3 and TRBJ2-5; 11 nucleotides match TRBD1. V was clipped by 3 bases and J by 4 bases; unmatched bases: 4. Germline V gene sequence: CDR1 ENHRY, CDR2 SYGVKD. The length of the CDR3 is 15 residues. The CDR3 sequence: CAISDGQGAGETQYF. The CDR3 coding sequence is TGTGCCATCAGTGATGGACAGGGGGCGGGAGAGACCCAGTACTTC.

The chain is built from TRBV6-5 and TRBJ1-1, with D possibly being TRBD1 (5 bases). The CDR3 extends over 14 amino acids. The germline V gene has CDR1 MNHEY and CDR2 SVGAGI. V lost 2 bases, J lost 5 bases, and 12 bases lay in between. The CDR3 nucleotides read TGTGCCAGCAGTTACCTGGGGGTGGGTACTGAAGCTTTCTTT. Translated: CASSYLGVGTEAFF.